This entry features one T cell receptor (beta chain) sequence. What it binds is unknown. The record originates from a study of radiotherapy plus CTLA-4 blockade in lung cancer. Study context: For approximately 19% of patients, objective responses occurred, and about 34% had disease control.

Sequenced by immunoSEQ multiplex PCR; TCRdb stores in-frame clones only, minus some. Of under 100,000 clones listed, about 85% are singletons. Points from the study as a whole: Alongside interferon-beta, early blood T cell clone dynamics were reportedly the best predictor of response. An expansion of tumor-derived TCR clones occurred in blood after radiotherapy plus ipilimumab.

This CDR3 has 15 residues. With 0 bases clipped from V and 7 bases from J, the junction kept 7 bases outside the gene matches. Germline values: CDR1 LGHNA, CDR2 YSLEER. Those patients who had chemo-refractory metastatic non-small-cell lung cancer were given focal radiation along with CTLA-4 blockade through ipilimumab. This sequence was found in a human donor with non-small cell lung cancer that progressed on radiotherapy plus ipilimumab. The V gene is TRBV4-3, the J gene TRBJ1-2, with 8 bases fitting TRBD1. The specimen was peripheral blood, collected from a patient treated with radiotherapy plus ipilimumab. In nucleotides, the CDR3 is TGCGCCAGCAGCCAAGATCGGGCAGGGGGCTTTGGCTACACCTTC. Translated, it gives CASSQDRAGGFGYTF.